This T cell receptor (beta chain) was sequenced for a study of T-cell reconstitution after alpha-beta-depleted transplantation in children. Germline assignment: CDR1 SGHDT and CDR2 YYEEEE. The CDR3 loop spans 16 amino acids. The ends were cut back, 4 bases at V and 0 bases at J, with 13 bases in the middle. The library targeted TCRbeta and was prepared with unique molecular identifiers. TCRdb re-analysed the PCR reads in MiXCR, keeping a single row per CDR3 protein. The table includes about 500,000 distinct CDR3 sequences, approximately 32% detected once. The clonotype comes from a human donor who donated a stem cell graft to a child with aplastic anemia. The rearrangement uses TRBV5-6 and TRBJ1-4; possibly TRBD1 for D (6 bases). This specimen consisted of PBMCs from the stem cell graft donor, obtained from the stem cell graft. CDR3 protein: CASSIRTAATNEKLFF. The CDR3 DNA reads as TGTGCCAGCAGCATAAGGACAGCTGCAACTAATGAAAAACTGTTTTTT.